This TCR beta chain was sequenced for a study of T-cell memory formation after mild COVID-19. General study points: Contracting CD8+ clones were enriched in EMRA, CD4+ mainly in CM and EM. From day 15 to 85, contracting clones were balanced between CD4 and CD8, whereas later expanders leaned toward CD4+.

There are 15 residues in the CDR3. The junction had 6 bases not matched to a gene; V was cut back by 4 bases and J by 9 bases. Germline V gene sequence: CDR1 SGDLS, CDR2 YYNGEE. The authors produced TCR alpha and TCR beta cDNA libraries with sample barcodes and UMIs by 5'RACE using constant-segment primers. TCRdb recomputed calls from the 5' RACE reads with MiXCR, one row per CDR3 protein. The table includes about 400,000 distinct CDR3 sequences, 15% to 20% detected once. This clonotype came up a few times. What it binds is not known. This rearrangement joins TRBV9 to TRBJ2-1, with 14 nucleotides matching TRBD2. The receptor was derived from a man aged 18 to 35 who had mild COVID-19 (a few samples of this study predate the infection). Cell type and time point are not known. The sample comprised PBMCs or a T cell subset sorted from them (not recorded which). The CDR3 region is CASSPMGLAGAEQFF. The CDR3 DNA reads as TGTGCCAGCAGCCCGATGGGACTAGCGGGGGCTGAGCAGTTCTTC. Full variable domain (remainder filled in from reference TRBV9 and TRBJ2-1): DSGVTQTPKHLITATGQRVTLRCSPRSGDLSVYWYQQSLDQGLQFLIQYYNGEERAKGNILERFSAQQFPDLHSELNLSSLELGDSALYFCASSPMGLAGAEQFFGPGTRLTVL.